This entry is about one T cell receptor beta chain. The specificity of this receptor is unknown. Base-call qualities are not available, and no considerably larger clone is one nucleotide away. This sample stems from a study of OX40 agonist ivuxolimab in advanced cancers. Notes on the research overall: Ivuxolimab was an agonistic, fully human IgG2 monoclonal antibody directed against OX40 (CD134), a costimulatory receptor. Intravenous ivuxolimab was administered to patients every 2 weeks at six dose levels: 0.01, 0.1, 0.3, 1.5, 3 and 10 mg/kg. Of the approximately 53 patients in dose escalation, some 20 had hepatocellular carcinoma, roughly 15 had melanoma, 9 had renal cell carcinoma and 9 had head and neck cancer. The dose-escalation cohort was over 70% male with a mean age of about 60 years, ranging from roughly 20 to 80. Patients were allowed to have had prior anti-PD-1, anti-PD-L1 or anti-CTLA-4 therapy, and 40% to 45% of the dose-escalation patients had been treated with checkpoint inhibitors. Partial responses were achieved by three dose-escalation patients, of whom one had hepatocellular carcinoma and two had cutaneous melanoma. The point of sequencing TCRbeta in the periphery was to test whether ivuxolimab changed TCR sequence diversity and drove clonal T-cell expansion. The paper covers the monotherapy dose-escalation part of the phase I ivuxolimab trial, which included N of about 50 patients.

Genomic DNA was isolated from the sorted cells so that the TCRbeta CDR3 region could be sequenced. The immunoSEQ Assay was used to sequence the TCRbeta CDR3 regions. The clones in this table, taken by TCRdb from immuneACCESS, are in-frame only. Not every clone is retained; where verified, under half of the shortfall comes from an unresolved V gene, and the cause of the rest is unknown. The sample table holds 50,000 to 65,000 clones, of which over 80% were seen once. Roughly an eighth of the sample is in the top ten clones. V is cut back by 5 bases and J by 8 bases, with 6 bases in the junction unmatched. The CDR3 starts with the cysteine, ends with the phenylalanine, and has 14 residues. The DNA shown is the 42-base CDR3, in frame from base 1. The germline V gene (reference sequence) provides CDR1 LNHDA and CDR2 SQIVND. Patients with autoimmune disease history or receiving systemic immunosuppression were excluded from the trial. In every dose cohort, peripheral blood was drawn for TCR sequencing at baseline, cycle 4 day 1, and cycle 7 day 1. The samples were drawn from a first-in-human, open-label, multicenter phase I dose-escalation trial of ivuxolimab. Adults with locally advanced or metastatic head and neck squamous cell, hepatocellular, melanoma or renal cell carcinoma were enrolled in the trial. CD4+ and CD8+ T cells were sorted separately from peripheral blood before TCR sequencing.

Broad study findings and their caveats: In the 0.1-3.0 mg/kg groups, partial responders had among the lowest normalized peripheral clonal expansion, particularly in CD8+ T cells. At doses of 0.1 to 3.0 mg/kg, clonal expansion of both CD4+ and CD8+ blood T cells was observed from baseline to week 6. On average, CD8+ T cells showed more expanded clones than CD4+ T cells after ivuxolimab. Low levels of normalized T-cell clonal expansion were also shown by some nonresponding patients. The antigen specificity of the peripheral T cells that underwent clonal expansion was not determined.

This sequence was found in an adult with an advanced solid tumor such as melanoma, head and neck, liver or kidney cancer. Here the chain combines TRBV19 and TRBJ2-1; TRBD2 fits 10 bases in the junction. Sequenced material: CD4+ or CD8+ T cells sorted from blood, taken in a trial of the OX40 agonist ivuxolimab. The CDR3 protein: CASSPSGSRYEQFF. The DNA reads as follows: TGTGCCAGTAGTCCTAGCGGGAGTCGCTATGAGCAGTTCTTC. The reference TRBV19 and TRBJ2-1 proteins fill in what lies around the CDR3, so the full variable domain reads DGGITQSPKYLFRKEGQNVTLSCEQNLNHDAMYWYRQDPGQGLRLIYYSQIVNDFQKGDIAEGYSVSREKKESFPLTVTSAQKNPTAFYLCASSPSGSRYEQFFGPGTRLTVL.